The T cell receptor (beta chain) under discussion was sequenced for a study of blood T cell repertoires in COVID-19. About the research overall: Sources were T cells, B-cell-depleted T cells, or PBMCs; the material itself was cDNA or gDNA.

The method was immunoSEQ multiplex PCR; TCRdb's version includes in-frame clones alone and lacks a portion of them. The repertoire has 350,000 to 400,000 clones, 86% of them found once; the top ten carry around 7.5%. Seattle-derived patients entered the study during active infection and were followed longitudinally. Trimming pared 4 bases from V and 0 bases from J, leaving 7 bases between. The CDR3 is 14 residues long. Germline V lookup: CDR1 MNHNY, CDR2 SVGAGI (reference sequence). The chain joins TRBV6-6 to TRBJ2-1; the D is unclear. Material: peripheral blood. This clonotype originated in an older woman with COVID-19, enrolled during active disease. Here the CDR3 DNA reads TGTGCCAGCAGTTTCGCGAGCTCCTACAATGAGCAGTTCTTC. Translating it yields CASSFASSYNEQFF.